The 13 T cell receptor beta chains below were found in one sample sequenced in a study of Graves' ophthalmopathy and Graves' hyperthyroidism. The authors amplified TCR beta CDR3 regions, and they did so from RNA transcripts for repertoire sequencing. An initial RT-PCR round employing HTBI primers preceded a second-round multiplex PCR. TCRdb reprocessed the multiplex PCR reads via MiXCR and lists one record per CDR3 protein. Of roughly 400,000 distinct CDR3 sequences in the sample, 17% were seen once. Sequencing was done on a sample of peripheral blood. These receptors were taken from an adult woman with stable Graves' hyperthyroidism.

This clonotype appeared many times. V usage is TRBV4-3 and J usage is TRBJ1-1, with a tentative D call TRBD1 (6 bases). The ends were cut back, 1 base at V and 8 bases at J, with 17 bases in the middle. The germline gives CDR1 LGHNA, CDR2 YSLEER. This CDR3 region has 15 residues. The CDR3 DNA reads as TGCGCCAGCAGCCAAGTTCGGGGGCGTACCGTAGAAGCTTTCTTT. Translation gives CASSQVRGRTVEAFF.

In the case of this clonotype: A much larger clone differs by one base, so this may be a read error. The gene calls are TRBV6-5 and TRBJ2-7; TRBD1 is a possible D gene (6 bases). The CDR3 sequence is 15 residues long. The germline CDR1 and CDR2 sequences are MNHEY and SVGAGI. The CDR3 nucleotides are TGTGCCAGCAGTTACTCCCCAGGACAGATCTACGAGCAGGACTTC. Its translation is CASSYSPGQIYEQDF.

This clonotype was recorded at least ten times. The V and J genes are TRBV25-1 and TRBJ2-7, with D perhaps TRBD2 (5 bases). The V gene lost 6 bases and the J gene lost 3 bases, with 33 bases spanning the gap. CDR1 is MGHDK and CDR2 is SYGVNS in the germline V gene. This CDR3 is built from 20 residues. Written as DNA, the CDR3 is TGTGCCAGCAGACGACCCCCACGGGGATCTTTTATGTTTGGGCACTACGAGCAGTACTTC. This encodes CASRRPPRGSFMFGHYEQYF.

The chain links TRBV28 to TRBJ2-5; D gene uncertain. Germline loops: CDR1 MDHEN, CDR2 SYDVKM. This CDR3 contains 15 residues. V lost 10 bases and J lost 2, with 20 bases in between. CDR3: CATNPRMDEQETQYF. The CDR3, as DNA: TGTGCCACCAATCCCCGTATGGACGAACAAGAGACCCAGTACTTC.

This clonotype occurred many times. The chain has TRBV7-2 and TRBJ2-7; 12 positions agree with TRBD2. Per germline, CDR1 SGHTA and CDR2 FQGNSA. The CDR3 is made up of 15 amino acids. J was trimmed by 4 bases and V by 1 base; bases with no gene match: 2. The DNA for the CDR3 is TGTGCCAGCAGCTTAGGGACTAGCGGGATGTACGAGCAGTACTTC. This sequence encodes CASSLGTSGMYEQYF.

This chain links TRBV7-2 with TRBJ1-2; D is uncertain. This CDR3 is 14 amino acids long. The V end lost 5 bases, the J end lost 1 base, and 11 bases lay between the germline ends. CDR1 is SGHTA and CDR2 is FQGNSA in the germline V gene. CDR3 coding DNA: TGTGCCAGCAGCCAAGCGACGGTTAACTATGGCTACACCTTC. Translated, it gives CASSQATVNYGYTF.

This clonotype has ten or more counts. The chain combines TRBV5-5 with TRBJ2-5, with D perhaps TRBD1 (5 bases). The V end lost 4 bases, the J end lost 5 bases, and 18 bases lay between the germline ends. The length of the CDR3 is 15 residues. CDR1 is SGHKS, CDR2 YYEKEE, per germline (reference sequence). The CDR3 loop reads CASSRGRTLGETQYF. The CDR3 DNA reads TGTGCCAGCAGCCGCGGACGGACACTGGGGGAGACCCAGTACTTC.

This chain links TRBV4-3 with TRBJ2-7; D ambiguous. Per the germline V gene, CDR1 is LGHNA and CDR2 is YSLEER. The CDR3 spans 15 residues. Trimming removed 1 base from V and 0 bases from J, with 10 bases in between. The CDR3 is CASSQGLDPSYEQYF. The CDR3 DNA follows: TGCGCCAGCAGCCAAGGGCTGGATCCCTCCTACGAGCAGTACTTC.

Many counts were recorded for this clonotype. V usage is TRBV29-1 and J usage is TRBJ2-2; 14 bases are shared with TRBD2. Germline V lookup: CDR1 SQVTM, CDR2 ANQGSEA. This CDR3 is built from 15 residues. J gave up 5 bases and V 6 bases, and 5 bases lay outside the gene matches. Here the CDR3 DNA reads TGCAGCGTCTTTGGGACTAGCGGGAGTACCGGGGAGCTGTTTTTT. Protein sequence: CSVFGTSGSTGELFF.

This clonotype was seen many times. The V and J genes are TRBV20-1 and TRBJ1-2; 7 nucleotides align to TRBD1. CDR3 length equals 13 residues. Germline CDR1 reads DFQATT; CDR2 reads SNEGSKA (reference sequence). V shed 5 bases and J 2 bases; nucleotides not matched to a gene: 5. The CDR3 reads CSAYDRENYGYTF. The CDR3 DNA follows: TGCAGTGCTTACGACAGGGAAAACTATGGCTACACCTTC.

This clonotype was counted many times. The chain recombines TRBV6-2 or TRBV6-3 with TRBJ2-5; D perhaps matches TRBD2 (5 bases). In germline, CDR1 is MNHEY, CDR2 SVGEGT. V was clipped by 3 bases and J by 7 bases, with 12 bases between them. The CDR3 spans 13 residues. Written as DNA, the CDR3 is TGTGCCAGCAGTTATGCCGGGGTGGGGACCCAGTACTTC. This gives the protein CASSYAGVGTQYF.

This clonotype occurred a few times. The chain couples TRBV30 to TRBJ2-2, with 9 bases that match TRBD1. Per the germline V gene, CDR1 is GTSNPN and CDR2 is SVGIG (reference sequence). The CDR3 runs to 15 residues. After removal of 4 bases from V and 5 bases from J, the junction contained 8 bases not matched to a gene. The CDR3 is CAWKDRDRVTGELFF. As DNA, the CDR3 is TGTGCCTGGAAGGACCGGGACAGGGTTACCGGGGAGCTGTTTTTT.

This clonotype was seen ten or more times. V and J are TRBV19 and TRBJ2-7; D is possibly TRBD1 (6 bases). Germline loops: CDR1 LNHDA, CDR2 SQIVND (reference sequence). The CDR3 totals 15 residues. V lost 0 bases, J lost 2 bases, and 11 bases lay in between. The CDR3 DNA follows: TGTGCCAGTAGTATAGATCTGGGGGCCACCTACGAGCAGTACTTC. This sequence encodes CASSIDLGATYEQYF. Looking up the rest from reference TRBV19 and TRBJ2-7 gives the full variable domain: DGGITQSPKYLFRKEGQNVTLSCEQNLNHDAMYWYRQDPGQGLRLIYYSQIVNDFQKGDIAEGYSVSREKKESFPLTVTSAQKNPTAFYLCASSIDLGATYEQYFGPGTRLTVT.